The next 19 T cell receptor beta chains were all read from a single sample in a study of blood T cell repertoires in COVID-19. Sequencing used immunoSEQ multiplex PCR; TCRdb keeps in-frame clones, though not all of them. The sample includes 120,000 to 150,000 clones, roughly 88% of them seen just once. The sequencing input was peripheral blood. Receptor source: a human donor in a cohort sampled during active COVID-19.

J is TRBJ2-1 and V is TRBV13; 10 positions agree with TRBD1. The CDR3 is 14 residues long. Losses at the gene ends were 5 bases for V and 6 bases for J; bases not matched to a gene: 4. From germline, CDR1 is PRHDT and CDR2 FYEKMQ (reference sequence). The CDR3 nucleotides are TGTGCCAGCAGCCCCCGGACAGGGGGCAATGAGCAGTTCTTC. This encodes CASSPRTGGNEQFF.

This chain uses TRBV6-5 with TRBJ1-2; 8 nucleotides align to TRBD1. The CDR3 spans 11 residues. Unmatched junction bases numbered 3, after V lost 7 bases and J lost 8 bases. Germline CDR1 MNHEY, CDR2 SVGAGI. In nucleotides, the CDR3 is TGTGCCAGCAAGACAGGGGAAGGCTACACCTTC. Its translation: CASKTGEGYTF.

The DNA for the CDR3 is TGTGCCAGTAGTCCCGGACAGGGTCCCTCCTACGAGCAGTACTTC. Translation gives CASSPGQGPSYEQYF. The rearrangement uses TRBV19 and TRBJ2-7; 8 positions agree with TRBD1. CDR1 is LNHDA and CDR2 is SQIVND in the germline V gene (reference sequence). The CDR3 contains 15 residues. The V gene end was trimmed by 5 bases and the J gene end by 0 bases; junction bases not matched to a gene: 6.

CDR3 residues: CASSHRVANEQFF. CDR3 nucleotides: TGCGCCAGCAGCCATAGAGTCGCCAATGAGCAGTTCTTC. V and J are TRBV4-3 and TRBJ2-1, with D unresolved. Germline V gene lookup returns CDR1 LGHNA and CDR2 YSLEER. The CDR3 loop spans 13 amino acids. Between the trimmed V and J ends, which lost 3 bases and 6 bases, there was a span of 9 bases.

The rearrangement links TRBV28 to TRBJ2-2; tentatively, D is TRBD1 (5 bases). Per the germline V gene, CDR1 is MDHEN and CDR2 is SYDVKM. V was trimmed by 3 bases and J by 3 bases, leaving 11 bases between them. The CDR3 runs to 15 residues. The CDR3 DNA reads as TGTGCCAGCAGTTTCAGGGTTGGTCACACCGGGGAGCTGTTTTTT. Protein sequence: CASSFRVGHTGELFF. Supplemented by reference TRBV28 and TRBJ2-2, the full variable domain reads DVKVTQSSRYLVKRTGEKVFLECVQDMDHENMFWYRQDPGLGLRLIYFSYDVKMKEKGDIPEGYSVSREKKERFSLILESASTNQTSMYLCASSFRVGHTGELFFGEGSRLTVL.

The chain carries TRBV5-1 and TRBJ2-7; tentatively, D is TRBD1 (5 bases). Germline V gene data show CDR1 as SGHRS and CDR2 as YFSETQ. The V gene lost 1 base and the J gene lost 2 bases, with 13 bases spanning the gap. The CDR3 is made up of 15 amino acids. CDR3 bases: TGCGCCAGCAGCTTGAGCAGGGTGGAAACCTACGAGCAGTACTTC. It encodes CASSLSRVETYEQYF.

The V call is TRBV14, the J call TRBJ1-6; D is perhaps TRBD1 (5 bases). V was shortened by 4 bases and J by 0 bases, with 10 bases between the two germline ends. CDR3 size: 16 residues. Germline V gene lookup returns CDR1 SGHDN and CDR2 FVKESK. The CDR3 DNA sequence: TGTGCCAGCAGCCGCGGGGACGGCTCCTATAATTCACCCCTCCACTTT. The encoded protein is CASSRGDGSYNSPLHF.

The chain employs TRBV7-9 and TRBJ1-4; tentatively, D is TRBD1 (5 bases). The CDR3 has 14 amino acids. Per the germline V gene, CDR1 is SEHNR and CDR2 is FQNEAQ (reference sequence). V was shortened by 6 bases and J by 8 bases, with 16 bases between the two germline ends. CDR3 amino acids: CASRHGGEGEKLFF. CDR3 DNA sequence: TGTGCCAGCAGGCATGGAGGGGAGGGGGAAAAACTGTTTTTT.

The table lists this clone with a count of one. This chain connects TRBV7-9 to TRBJ1-2, with 11 bases lining up with TRBD1. This CDR3 spans 17 amino acids. The V segment lost 2 bases and the J segment 2 bases; nucleotides outside the gene matches: 7. The V gene's germline CDR1 is SEHNR and CDR2 FQNEAQ (reference sequence). CDR3: CASSLPTWTGGNYGYTF. In nucleotides, the CDR3 is TGTGCCAGCAGCTTACCTACTTGGACAGGGGGCAACTATGGCTACACCTTC.

The J gene is TRBJ2-7, the V gene TRBV12-3 or TRBV12-4; TRBD1 agrees at 7 bases. The CDR3 loop spans 13 amino acids. The V gene end was trimmed by 3 bases and the J gene end by 2 bases; junction bases not matched to a gene: 1. The CDR3 loop reads CASSLGQPYEQYF. In DNA, the CDR3 is TGTGCCAGCAGTTTGGGACAGCCCTACGAGCAGTACTTC.

The V call is TRBV19, the J call TRBJ1-6, with a possible D match to TRBD1 (5 bases). CDR1 and CDR2 from the germline V gene are LNHDA and SQIVND (reference sequence). This CDR3 has 14 residues. V lost 5 bases and J 6 bases, leaving 11 bases between the germline ends. The CDR3 bases are TGTGCCAGTAGTCTCAGGACATCTAATTCACCCCTCCACTTT. Residues: CASSLRTSNSPLHF.

CDR3: CASSSGLRSYEQYF. In DNA form, the CDR3 reads TGTGCCAGCAGCTCGGGACTCCGATCCTACGAGCAGTACTTC. The genes are TRBV7-9 and TRBJ2-7; tentatively, D is TRBD2 (6 bases). Trimming left V 4 bases short and J 1 base short, with 11 bases between. CDR3 length: 14 amino acids. Germline V CDR1 and CDR2: SEHNR, FQNEAQ (reference sequence). Full variable domain (remainder filled in from reference TRBV7-9 and TRBJ2-7): DTGVSQNPRHKITKRGQNVTFRCDPISEHNRLYWYRQTLGQGPEFLTYFQNEAQLEKSRLLSDRFSAERPKGSFSTLEIQRTEQGDSAMYLCASSSGLRSYEQYFGPGTRLTVT.

In this sample, this clone turned up a few times. This specimen includes other DNA sequences encoding the same CDR3. V gene TRBV5-6 combines with J gene TRBJ1-5; weak D call: TRBD1 (5 bases). The CDR3 is 14 residues long. Per germline, CDR1 SGHDT and CDR2 YYEEEE. Trimming stripped 0 bases from V and 1 base from J, with 5 bases between. The CDR3 nucleotides read TGTGCCAGCAGCTTGGGACAGAGCAATCAGCCCCAGCATTTT. Translating gives CASSLGQSNQPQHF. Full variable domain (rest looked up from reference TRBV5-6 and TRBJ1-5): DAGVTQSPTHLIKTRGQQVTLRCSPKSGHDTVSWYQQALGQGPQFIFQYYEEEERQRGNFPDRFSGHQFPNYSSELNVNALLLGDSALYLCASSLGQSNQPQHFGDGTRLSIL.

The gene calls are TRBV18 and TRBJ1-1; 9 bases are shared with TRBD1. This CDR3 contains 16 residues. CDR1 is KGHSH and CDR2 is LQKENI in the germline V gene. Trimming took 3 bases from V and 0 from J; bases not matched to a gene: 5. Written as DNA, the CDR3 is TGTGCCAGCTCACCTTGGACAGGGGTCATGAACACTGAAGCTTTCTTT. Protein: CASSPWTGVMNTEAFF.

The chain uses TRBV11-2 and TRBJ1-1; D remains ambiguous. Trimming took off 1 base at V and 0 bases at J, with 6 bases between the two ends. Per the germline V gene, CDR1 is SGHAT and CDR2 is FQNNGV. The CDR3 is 14 residues long. CDR3 sequence reads: CASSLVPVNTEAFF. The CDR3 DNA follows: TGTGCCAGCAGCTTAGTTCCAGTGAACACTGAAGCTTTCTTT.

This chain joins TRBV4-1 and TRBJ2-7; D is possibly TRBD1 (6 bases). The germline V gene encodes CDR1 MGHRA and CDR2 YSYEKL. V lost 8 bases and J 1 base, leaving 12 bases between the germline ends. CDR3 length equals 13 residues. Here the CDR3 reads CASGTRVSYEQYF. For the CDR3, the DNA is TGCGCCAGCGGGACAAGGGTGTCCTACGAGCAGTACTTC.

The J gene is TRBJ2-3, the V gene TRBV7-3, with D tentatively TRBD1 (6 bases). CDR3 length: 12 residues. Looked up from germline, CDR1 is SGHTA and CDR2 is FQGTGA. Between the trimmed V and J ends, which lost 5 bases and 5 bases, there was a span of 8 bases. CDR3 bases: TGTGCCAGCAGCGAACAGGGAGATACGCAGTATTTT. Translating gives CASSEQGDTQYF.

The V call is TRBV19, the J call TRBJ2-1, with 8 bases identical to TRBD1. V lost 1 base and J lost 12; bases outside the gene matches: 11. The CDR3 has 15 amino acids. Germline-derived CDR1 and CDR2 are LNHDA and SQIVND (reference sequence). CDR3: CASSIAGTGGTSQFF. CDR3 sequence (DNA): TGTGCCAGTAGTATAGCCGGGACAGGAGGGACGTCGCAGTTCTTC.

V usage is TRBV12-5 and J usage is TRBJ2-2, with TRBD2 matching 12 bases. J was trimmed by 3 bases and V by 6 bases; bases with no gene match: 14. The germline gives CDR1 LGHNT, CDR2 FRNRAP. There are 19 residues in the CDR3. CDR3 residues: CASGLTSGGRSTDTGELFF. For the CDR3, the DNA is TGTGCTAGTGGCCTGACTAGCGGGGGCCGTAGTACGGACACCGGGGAGCTGTTTTTT.